The 11 T cell receptor beta chains below all came from one sample that was sequenced in a study of graft-versus-host responses after intestinal transplantation. The method was immunoSEQ multiplex PCR; TCRdb's version includes in-frame clones alone and lacks a portion of them. Of 15,000 or so clones in the sample, around 70% were seen once. Processing released intraepithelial and lamina propria lymphocytes from the graft tissue. The material sequenced was ileum tissue, taken around 770 days after intestinal transplantation. These receptors were taken from a human patient who received an intestinal transplant, so some T cells may come from the graft donor.

This chain connects TRBV18 to TRBJ1-4; 7 bases line up with TRBD1. J was trimmed by 8 bases and V by 2 bases; bases with no gene match: 5. Germline values: CDR1 KGHSH, CDR2 LQKENI. The CDR3 covers 14 residues. Here the CDR3 reads CASSPRGQVEKLFF. In DNA form, the CDR3 reads TGTGCCAGCTCACCAAGGGGGCAAGTCGAAAAACTGTTTTTT.

The CDR3 is CASSVGLGPARNEQFF. In nucleotides, the CDR3 is TGTGCCAGCAGCGTAGGTTTGGGACCCGCACGGAATGAGCAGTTCTTC. The chain uses TRBV9 and TRBJ2-1; D tentatively fits TRBD1 or TRBD2 (5 bases each). The V end was cut by 0 bases, the J end by 7 bases, with 17 bases between. Germline V gene sequence: CDR1 SGDLS, CDR2 YYNGEE. The CDR3 length is 16 residues.

The chain carries TRBV7-8 and TRBJ1-4; TRBD1 matches 9 bases. The V gene's germline CDR1 is SGHVS and CDR2 FQNEAQ. The CDR3 is made up of 15 amino acids. The trim removed 4 bases at V and 7 bases at J, leaving 7 bases unmatched. This CDR3 reads CASSSNRGRGEKLFF. In DNA, the CDR3 is TGTGCCAGCAGCTCTAACAGGGGGCGGGGTGAAAAACTGTTTTTT.

The chain recombines TRBV20-1 with TRBJ1-2; TRBD1 matches at 7 bases. The CDR3 has 10 amino acids. The germline gives CDR1 DFQATT, CDR2 SNEGSKA (reference sequence). Trimming took 8 bases from V and 7 from J; bases not matched to a gene: 4. The CDR3 DNA follows: TGCAGTTGTGACAGGGCTGGCTACACCTTC. Translation: CSCDRAGYTF.

The chain uses TRBV7-2 and TRBJ2-7; 7 bases line up with TRBD1. The CDR3 has 16 amino acids. The junction had 12 bases not matched to a gene; V was cut back by 5 bases and J by 2 bases. The germline V gene encodes CDR1 SGHTA and CDR2 FQGNSA. In nucleotides, the CDR3 is TGTGCCAGCAGCAAGCACCCCGGGACAGCTACCTACGAGCAGTACTTC. This sequence encodes CASSKHPGTATYEQYF.

Note on this clone: One junction end disagrees with the germline gene, perhaps due to a read error. The chain is built from TRBV10-2 and TRBJ2-1; D assignment may be TRBD1 or TRBD2 (6 bases each). Germline-derived CDR1 and CDR2 are WSHSY and SAAADI. The CDR3 length is 13 residues. CDR3 bases: TGCTCCAGCTATGGGGGGCCCTACAATGAGCAGTTCTTC. This sequence encodes CSSYGGPYNEQFF.

V gene TRBV4-1 combines with J gene TRBJ2-1; D is possibly TRBD1 (5 bases). Germline values: CDR1 MGHRA, CDR2 YSYEKL. This CDR3 is 19 amino acids long. V was trimmed by 1 base and J by 0 bases, leaving 19 bases between them. As DNA, the CDR3 is TGCGCCAGCAGCCAAGCGAGATTTTGGGGCCCTAGCTCCTACAATGAGCAGTTCTTC. Residues: CASSQARFWGPSSYNEQFF.

The genes are TRBV9 and TRBJ2-3; D is ambiguous. V lost 3 bases and J lost 0, with 11 bases in between. This CDR3 has 15 residues. Germline CDR1 reads SGDLS; CDR2 reads YYNGEE. CDR3 coding DNA: TGTGCCAGCAGCGCCTTACAACCGAGCACAGATACGCAGTATTTT. Amino acids: CASSALQPSTDTQYF.

The gene calls are TRBV6-6 and TRBJ2-5; weak D call: TRBD1 (5 bases). The V gene's germline CDR1 is MNHNY and CDR2 SVGAGI (reference sequence). The CDR3 extends over 14 amino acids. The V and J ends lost 5 bases and 5 bases respectively, with 15 bases between them. The CDR3 DNA is TGTGCCAGCAGTCACCCTAGGGGCCGGGAGACCCAGTACTTC. It encodes CASSHPRGRETQYF.

This clone was detected a few times. The gene calls are TRBV10-3 and TRBJ1-4, with D maybe TRBD1 (5 bases). V lost 6 bases and J lost 0, with 5 bases in between. Germline CDR1 reads ENHRY; CDR2 reads SYGVKD. The CDR3 is made up of 13 amino acids. The CDR3 region has the DNA TGTGCCATCAGACAGGCAACTAATGAAAAACTGTTTTTT. It encodes CAIRQATNEKLFF.

The rearrangement joins TRBV2 to TRBJ2-7; D is perhaps TRBD1 (5 bases). The V and J ends lost 6 bases and 4 bases respectively, with 16 bases between them. Germline V lookup: CDR1 SNHLY, CDR2 FYNNEI. This CDR3 has 14 amino acids. CDR3 sequence reads: CASSLTGEEYEQYF. The CDR3 nucleotides read TGTGCCAGCAGCTTAACAGGTGAAGAGTACGAGCAGTACTTC.